The rows below give T cell receptor beta chains drawn from one sample of a study of blood T cell repertoires in COVID-19. This table comes from immunoSEQ multiplex PCR, and its TCRdb copy is limited to in-frame clones, with some not included. Altogether 250,000 to 350,000 clones are present, roughly 90% being singletons, with the ten largest covering 2% to 2.5%. Sequenced material: peripheral blood. These receptors all come from a woman between 25 and 40 years old with COVID-19, enrolled during active disease. Both conserved end residues are part of each CDR3. The D gene is left open where the match is weak. Some rows mark clone size as missing; the rest say once, few, many or name a class of expanded clone.

d_call: .
v_call: TRBV11-2
j_call: TRBJ1-2
cdr3_length: 15
clone_size: .
cdr3_aa: CASSLDLTAFYGYTF
cdr3_nt: TGTGCCAGCAGCTTAGATTTGACAGCATTCTATGGCTACACCTTC

d_call: .
v_call: TRBV3-1/TRBV3-2
j_call: TRBJ1-5
cdr3_length: 14
clone_size: .
cdr3_aa: CASSQTSGVQPQHF
cdr3_nt: TGTGCCAGCAGCCAAACATCAGGGGTTCAGCCCCAGCATTTT

d_call: .
v_call: TRBV27
j_call: TRBJ2-7
cdr3_length: 15
clone_size: .
cdr3_aa: CASSSHTRGLYEQYF
cdr3_nt: TGTGCCAGCAGTAGCCATACGCGGGGACTTTACGAGCAGTACTTC

d_call: TRBD1
v_call: TRBV6-5
j_call: TRBJ1-2
cdr3_length: 15
clone_size: once
cdr3_aa: CASSQPGQGALGYTF
cdr3_nt: TGTGCCAGCAGTCAACCGGGACAGGGGGCGCTTGGCTACACCTTC

d_call: TRBD1
v_call: TRBV4-1
j_call: TRBJ1-2
cdr3_length: 16
clone_size: .
cdr3_aa: CASSQPYRGGSYGYTF
cdr3_nt: TGCGCCAGCAGCCAGCCATACAGGGGGGGTTCCTATGGCTACACCTTC

d_call: .
v_call: TRBV5-1
j_call: TRBJ2-1
cdr3_length: 17
clone_size: .
cdr3_aa: CASSQQVAGSSYNEQFF
cdr3_nt: TGCGCCAGCAGTCAGCAGGTGGCGGGGAGCTCCTACAATGAGCAGTTCTTC

d_call: TRBD1
v_call: TRBV24-1
j_call: TRBJ2-6
cdr3_length: 16
clone_size: .
cdr3_aa: CATSGTGGRGANVLTF
cdr3_nt: TGTGCCACCAGTGGAACAGGGGGTCGTGGGGCCAACGTCCTGACTTTC

d_call: TRBD1
v_call: TRBV19
j_call: TRBJ2-7
cdr3_length: 14
clone_size: .
cdr3_aa: CASSFGTGGYEQYF
cdr3_nt: TGTGCCAGTAGTTTCGGGACAGGGGGCTACGAGCAGTACTTC

d_call: .
v_call: TRBV2
j_call: TRBJ1-2
cdr3_length: 12
clone_size: .
cdr3_aa: CASSGQSYGYTF
cdr3_nt: TGTGCCAGCAGTGGACAGTCCTATGGCTACACCTTC

d_call: .
v_call: TRBV12-5
j_call: TRBJ2-1
cdr3_length: 13
clone_size: .
cdr3_aa: CASGLTVYNEQFF
cdr3_nt: TGTGCTAGTGGTTTGACGGTGTACAATGAGCAGTTCTTC

d_call: TRBD1
v_call: TRBV28
j_call: TRBJ1-6
cdr3_length: 15
clone_size: .
cdr3_aa: CASTDLDRQHSPLHF
cdr3_nt: TGTGCCAGCACCGACCTGGACAGGCAGCATTCACCCCTCCACTTT

d_call: .
v_call: TRBV3-1/TRBV3-2
j_call: TRBJ2-7
cdr3_length: 18
clone_size: .
cdr3_aa: CASSQEQLTGGLSYEQYF
cdr3_nt: TGTGCCAGCAGCCAAGAGCAGTTAACGGGTGGCCTATCTTACGAGCAGTACTTC

d_call: .
v_call: TRBV3-1/TRBV3-2
j_call: TRBJ2-5
cdr3_length: 13
clone_size: .
cdr3_aa: CASSPPGQETQYF
cdr3_nt: TGTGCCAGCAGCCCTCCGGGACAAGAGACCCAGTACTTC

d_call: .
v_call: TRBV11-2
j_call: TRBJ1-5
cdr3_length: 15
clone_size: .
cdr3_aa: CASSFNNVPGQPQHF
cdr3_nt: TGTGCCAGCAGCTTTAACAATGTGCCGGGTCAGCCCCAGCATTTT

d_call: .
v_call: TRBV28
j_call: TRBJ1-5
cdr3_length: 11
clone_size: .
cdr3_aa: CASSFNRPQHF
cdr3_nt: TGTGCCAGCAGTTTTAATCGGCCCCAGCATTTT

d_call: .
v_call: TRBV7-2
j_call: TRBJ1-4
cdr3_length: 17
clone_size: few
cdr3_aa: CASSLEGRTAPNEKLFF
cdr3_nt: TGTGCCAGCAGCTTAGAGGGGCGGACAGCCCCGAATGAAAAACTGTTTTTT

d_call: .
v_call: TRBV5-1
j_call: TRBJ1-1
cdr3_length: 14
clone_size: .
cdr3_aa: CASSDFERFSGAFF
cdr3_nt: TGCGCCAGCAGCGACTTCGAGAGGTTTTCGGGAGCTTTCTTT

d_call: TRBD1
v_call: TRBV30
j_call: TRBJ1-6
cdr3_length: 14
clone_size: few
cdr3_aa: CAWAGRQGNSPLHF
cdr3_nt: TGTGCCTGGGCAGGGCGACAGGGAAACTCACCCCTCCACTTT

d_call: .
v_call: TRBV10-2
j_call: TRBJ2-1
cdr3_length: 13
clone_size: .
cdr3_aa: CASSRGSYNEQFF
cdr3_nt: TGCGCCAGCAGTAGGGGCTCCTACAATGAGCAGTTCTTC

d_call: .
v_call: TRBV7-3
j_call: TRBJ1-6
cdr3_length: 15
clone_size: .
cdr3_aa: CASSKTALDNSPLHF
cdr3_nt: TGTGCCAGCAGCAAGACAGCGTTGGATAATTCACCCCTCCACTTT

d_call: .
v_call: TRBV7-2
j_call: TRBJ1-3
cdr3_length: 16
clone_size: .
cdr3_aa: CASSPQRTDAGNTIYF
cdr3_nt: TGTGCCAGCAGCCCCCAGCGGACAGACGCTGGAAACACCATATATTTT

d_call: TRBD1
v_call: TRBV18
j_call: TRBJ1-1
cdr3_length: 13
clone_size: .
cdr3_aa: CASSPGQGTEAFF
cdr3_nt: TGTGCCAGCTCACCAGGACAGGGTACTGAAGCTTTCTTT

d_call: TRBD1
v_call: TRBV5-6
j_call: TRBJ1-4
cdr3_length: 19
clone_size: .
cdr3_aa: CASSPTRGQWPSTNEKLFF
cdr3_nt: TGTGCCAGCAGCCCCACTCGGGGACAGTGGCCTTCAACTAATGAAAAACTGTTTTTT

d_call: .
v_call: TRBV27
j_call: TRBJ1-1
cdr3_length: 15
clone_size: .
cdr3_aa: CASSLQGQVNTEAFF
cdr3_nt: TGTGCCAGCAGTTTACAGGGGCAGGTGAACACTGAAGCTTTCTTT

d_call: .
v_call: TRBV24-1
j_call: TRBJ1-2
cdr3_length: 13
clone_size: .
cdr3_aa: CATSDGQFYGYTF
cdr3_nt: TGTGCCACCAGTGATGGACAGTTCTATGGCTACACCTTC

d_call: .
v_call: TRBV19
j_call: TRBJ2-3
cdr3_length: 13
clone_size: .
cdr3_aa: CASIPSGTDTQYF
cdr3_nt: TGTGCCAGTATCCCCAGTGGCACAGATACGCAGTATTTT

d_call: TRBD1
v_call: TRBV2
j_call: TRBJ2-3
cdr3_length: 14
clone_size: .
cdr3_aa: CASRFGQGPDTQYF
cdr3_nt: TGTGCCAGCAGGTTCGGACAGGGCCCAGATACGCAGTATTTT

d_call: .
v_call: TRBV27
j_call: TRBJ2-6
cdr3_length: 17
clone_size: .
cdr3_aa: CAGPGIPYRSGANVLTF
cdr3_nt: TGTGCCGGACCCGGGATTCCCTACCGCTCTGGGGCCAACGTCCTGACTTTC

d_call: .
v_call: TRBV3-1/TRBV3-2
j_call: TRBJ2-5
cdr3_length: 14
clone_size: .
cdr3_aa: CASSHVASGSWGYF
cdr3_nt: .

d_call: .
v_call: TRBV4-1
j_call: TRBJ1-1
cdr3_length: 15
clone_size: .
cdr3_aa: CASSQGTSSYTEAFF
cdr3_nt: TGCGCCAGCAGCCAAGGGACTAGCTCCTACACTGAAGCTTTCTTT

d_call: TRBD1
v_call: TRBV5-5
j_call: TRBJ1-6
cdr3_length: 16
clone_size: .
cdr3_aa: CASSLGPDRGNSPLHF
cdr3_nt: TGTGCCAGCAGCTTGGGTCCGGACAGGGGCAATTCACCCCTCCACTTT

d_call: .
v_call: TRBV6-5
j_call: TRBJ1-2
cdr3_length: 15
clone_size: .
cdr3_aa: CASSYISSTNYGYTF
cdr3_nt: TGTGCCAGCAGTTACATCTCGTCGACAAACTATGGCTACACCTTC

d_call: TRBD1
v_call: TRBV7-3
j_call: TRBJ2-7
cdr3_length: 14
clone_size: .
cdr3_aa: CASSSTGGAYEQYF
cdr3_nt: TGTGCCAGCAGCTCAACAGGGGGAGCCTACGAGCAGTACTTC

d_call: .
v_call: TRBV10-3
j_call: TRBJ2-2
cdr3_length: 20
clone_size: .
cdr3_aa: CAISTKGRIAGNENTGELFF
cdr3_nt: TGTGCCATCTCCACTAAGGGGCGAATTGCGGGAAATGAGAACACCGGGGAGCTGTTTTTT

d_call: .
v_call: TRBV19
j_call: TRBJ1-4
cdr3_length: 12
clone_size: .
cdr3_aa: CASNVGQGKLFF
cdr3_nt: TGTGCCAGTAACGTTGGGCAGGGTAAACTGTTTTTT

d_call: .
v_call: TRBV3-1/TRBV3-2
j_call: TRBJ1-6
cdr3_length: 14
clone_size: .
cdr3_aa: CASSREDTWSPLHF
cdr3_nt: TGTGCCAGCAGCCGAGAGGACACTTGGTCACCCCTCCACTTT

d_call: TRBD1
v_call: TRBV19
j_call: TRBJ1-2
cdr3_length: 13
clone_size: .
cdr3_aa: CASSPTGNYGYTF
cdr3_nt: TGTGCCAGTAGCCCGACAGGGAACTATGGCTACACCTTC

d_call: .
v_call: TRBV19
j_call: TRBJ2-5
cdr3_length: 16
clone_size: .
cdr3_aa: CASSIGAGSYQETQYF
cdr3_nt: TGTGCCAGTAGTATCGGCGCGGGATCGTACCAAGAGACCCAGTACTTC

d_call: .
v_call: TRBV5-8
j_call: TRBJ1-1
cdr3_length: 18
clone_size: .
cdr3_aa: CASSLGRQAPTRYTEAFF
cdr3_nt: TGTGCCAGCAGCTTGGGTCGACAGGCCCCTACGAGGTACACTGAAGCTTTCTTT

d_call: TRBD1
v_call: TRBV28
j_call: TRBJ1-5
cdr3_length: 16
clone_size: .
cdr3_aa: CASSSGRQGTNQPQHF
cdr3_nt: TGTGCCAGCAGTAGTGGGAGACAGGGGACAAATCAGCCCCAGCATTTT

d_call: TRBD1
v_call: TRBV10-3
j_call: TRBJ1-5
cdr3_length: 13
clone_size: once
cdr3_aa: CAIQTGEDQPQHF
cdr3_nt: TGTGCCATCCAAACAGGGGAGGATCAGCCCCAGCATTTT

d_call: .
v_call: TRBV6-1
j_call: TRBJ1-3
cdr3_length: 14
clone_size: .
cdr3_aa: CASSERGTGNTIYF
cdr3_nt: TGTGCCAGCAGTGAACGGGGGACTGGAAACACCATATATTTT

d_call: .
v_call: TRBV10-2
j_call: TRBJ2-5
cdr3_length: 15
clone_size: .
cdr3_aa: CASSELGLAQETQYF
cdr3_nt: TGCGCCAGCAGTGAATTGGGACTCGCACAAGAGACCCAGTACTTC

d_call: TRBD2
v_call: TRBV2
j_call: TRBJ2-1
cdr3_length: 16
clone_size: .
cdr3_aa: CASRSSLAGSYNEQFF
cdr3_nt: TGTGCCAGCAGATCAAGCCTAGCGGGCAGCTACAATGAGCAGTTCTTC

d_call: .
v_call: TRBV29-1
j_call: TRBJ2-7
cdr3_length: 17
clone_size: .
cdr3_aa: CSVADPPYRRDSYEQYF
cdr3_nt: TGCAGCGTTGCCGACCCCCCCTACCGCAGGGACTCCTACGAGCAGTACTTC

d_call: .
v_call: TRBV2
j_call: TRBJ2-5
cdr3_length: 12
clone_size: .
cdr3_aa: CANGHPQETQYF
cdr3_nt: TGTGCCAATGGACATCCACAAGAGACCCAGTACTTC

d_call: TRBD1
v_call: TRBV10-3
j_call: TRBJ2-2
cdr3_length: 14
clone_size: .
cdr3_aa: CAIRGTGDTGELFF
cdr3_nt: TGTGCCATCAGGGGGACAGGGGACACCGGGGAGCTGTTTTTT

d_call: .
v_call: TRBV2
j_call: TRBJ2-7
cdr3_length: 14
clone_size: .
cdr3_aa: CASSDGQLSYEQYF
cdr3_nt: TGTGCCAGCAGCGACGGACAGTTATCCTACGAGCAGTACTTC

d_call: .
v_call: TRBV29-1
j_call: TRBJ1-2
cdr3_length: 16
clone_size: .
cdr3_aa: CSVAGGQGGFNYGYTF
cdr3_nt: TGCAGCGTCGCCGGAGGGCAGGGAGGATTTAACTATGGCTACACCTTC

d_call: .
v_call: TRBV19
j_call: TRBJ1-4
cdr3_length: 13
clone_size: .
cdr3_aa: CASRPRINEKLFF
cdr3_nt: TGTGCCAGCCGTCCCAGGATTAATGAAAAACTGTTTTTT

d_call: TRBD2
v_call: TRBV10-3
j_call: TRBJ2-7
cdr3_length: 15
clone_size: .
cdr3_aa: CAIRAASGSEDEQYF
cdr3_nt: TGTGCCATCAGAGCAGCTAGCGGCAGCGAAGACGAGCAGTACTTC